Listed here are 13 T cell receptor beta chains from one sample, sequenced in a study of cytomegalovirus exposure and HLA in healthy donors listed by TCRdb under 2017. Receptor libraries were prepared by the immunoSEQ multiplex PCR assay. For the multiplex PCR, a mixture combining 60 forward primers for TCR Vbeta segments and 13 reverse primers for TCR Jbeta segments was used. TCRdb carries this immuneACCESS record with in-frame sequences only. Its versions omit some clonotypes, under half of them owing to an unresolved V gene in the studies checked, with the rest unexplained. In this sample the table shows 90,000 to 110,000 clones, 83% of which occur a single time. Approximately 6.1% of the sample is taken by the ten largest. Sequenced sample: PBMCs. These receptors were obtained from a man in his late teens or twenties in good health and CMV-seronegative.

V usage is TRBV7-9 and J usage is TRBJ1-4; D might be TRBD1 (5 bases). This CDR3 contains 12 residues. Germline V lookup: CDR1 SEHNR, CDR2 FQNEAQ (reference sequence). The V and J ends lost 6 bases and 13 bases respectively, with 15 bases between them. CDR3 region: CASRPGLGLLFF. CDR3 nucleotide sequence: TGTGCCAGCAGGCCAGGGTTAGGATTACTGTTTTTT.

This chain connects TRBV7-9 to TRBJ1-5; D remains ambiguous. Germline assignment: CDR1 SEHNR and CDR2 FQNEAQ (reference sequence). V lost 3 bases to trimming and J lost 5 bases, with 8 bases between them. The CDR3 contains 13 residues. CDR3 residues: CASSLGSDQPQHF. The CDR3 DNA reads TGTGCCAGCAGCTTGGGGAGTGATCAGCCCCAGCATTTT.

The chain employs TRBV27 and TRBJ2-7, with D maybe TRBD2 (6 bases). Between the trimmed V and J ends, which lost 4 bases and 6 bases, there was a span of 13 bases. Germline V gene sequence: CDR1 MNHEY, CDR2 SMNVEV (reference sequence). This CDR3 comprises 13 residues. The CDR3 sequence is CASSYRAGSEQYF. CDR3 nucleotide sequence: TGTGCCAGCAGTTACCGTGCGGGAAGCGAGCAGTACTTC.

V and J are TRBV27 and TRBJ1-2, with D possibly TRBD1 on 5 matching bases. The CDR3 has 15 residues. V lost 2 bases and J 0 bases, leaving 10 bases between the germline ends. Germline CDR1 MNHEY, CDR2 SMNVEV (reference sequence). CDR3 loop: CASSLGGVPNYGYTF. CDR3 coding DNA: TGTGCCAGCAGTTTAGGAGGGGTCCCTAACTATGGCTACACCTTC.

The chain carries TRBV19 and TRBJ2-7; 7 positions match TRBD2. The CDR3 consists of 15 residues. V dropped 4 bases and J dropped 2; count of bases not matched to a gene: 8. Germline V gene data show CDR1 as LNHDA and CDR2 as SQIVND (reference sequence). CDR3 amino acids: CASSRRGGSTYEQYF. The CDR3 region has the DNA TGTGCCAGTAGTAGGCGGGGCGGGAGTACCTACGAGCAGTACTTC.

The J gene is TRBJ2-7, the V gene TRBV29-1, with TRBD1 identical over 8 bases. V trimming: 4 bases; J trimming: 6 bases; junction bases outside the gene matches: 8. This CDR3 has 13 residues. From germline, CDR1 is SQVTM and CDR2 ANQGSEA. The CDR3: CSVGTGLAGEQYF. DNA of the CDR3: TGCAGCGTTGGGACAGGGCTCGCCGGCGAGCAGTACTTC.

Points on this clone: The junction does not match germline at one end; this may be a read error. The same CDR3 arises from other DNA sequences in this sample as well. The rearrangement uses TRBV6-1 and TRBJ1-5; 8 nucleotides agree with TRBD1. This CDR3 has 18 residues. Germline V gene lookup returns CDR1 MNHNS and CDR2 SASEGT. CDR3 nucleotides: TGTGCCAGCAGTGAGTCAGGGGACAGGATCCTTAGCAACCAGCCCCAGCATTTT. This gives the protein CASSESGDRILSNQPQHF.

As concerns this clone: The junction differs from germline at one of its ends, possibly a read error. The rearrangement uses TRBV10-3 and TRBJ1-3; D perhaps matches TRBD1 (6 bases). This CDR3 region has 9 residues. CDR1 ENHRY and CDR2 SYGVKD come from the germline V gene. The CDR3 region has the DNA TGTGCCATCAACCTGGGACATTCGTTT. It codes for CAINLGHSF.

This clone was counted between two and nine times. The V gene is TRBV5-1, the J gene TRBJ2-6, with 7 bases fitting TRBD1. This CDR3 contains 15 residues. J gave up 2 bases and V 4 bases, and 3 bases lay outside the gene matches. Germline assignment: CDR1 SGHRS and CDR2 YFSETQ. In DNA, the CDR3 is TGCGCCAGCAGCACTCAGGGGGCTGGGGCCAACGTCCTGACTTTC. As protein: CASSTQGAGANVLTF. The full variable domain, in which reference TRBV5-1 and TRBJ2-6 provide the parts outside the CDR3, is KAGVTQTPRYLIKTRGQQVTLSCSPISGHRSVSWYQQTPGQGLQFLFEYFSETQRNKGNFPGRFSGRQFSNSRSEMNVSTLELGDSALYLCASSTQGAGANVLTFGAGSRLTVL.

The chain combines TRBV7-2 with TRBJ2-1; 14 nucleotides agree with TRBD2. This CDR3 spans 16 amino acids. Germline lookup yields CDR1 SGHTA and CDR2 FQGNSA. With V trimmed by 8 bases and J by 4 bases, 7 bases remained unmatched. In DNA form, the CDR3 reads TGTGCCAGCGGTTTGACTAGCGGGAGGGTATACAATGAGCAGTTCTTC. This encodes CASGLTSGRVYNEQFF.

The CDR3 sequence: CASSLRGGGTGANVLTF. CDR3 in DNA: TGCGCCAGCAGCTTGAGAGGTGGGGGGACTGGGGCCAACGTCCTGACTTTC. This chain joins TRBV5-1 and TRBJ2-6; a possible D gene is TRBD2 (6 bases). This CDR3 has 17 amino acids. The germline gives CDR1 SGHRS, CDR2 YFSETQ. The ends were cut back, 1 base at V and 2 bases at J, with 13 bases in the middle.

The chain recombines TRBV30 with TRBJ1-5; D may be TRBD1 (5 bases). Deletions cut 5 bases from V and 0 bases from J, with 11 bases between. The CDR3 is made up of 14 amino acids. Germline CDR1 reads GTSNPN; CDR2 reads SVGIG (reference sequence). The CDR3 loop is CAWPTGYSNQPQHF. CDR3 bases: TGTGCCTGGCCCACAGGTTATAGCAATCAGCCCCAGCATTTT.

Note on this clone: The sample holds other DNA sequences that translate to the same CDR3. This chain connects TRBV9 to TRBJ2-1; TRBD2 agrees at 9 bases. This CDR3 is 15 amino acids long. Germline trimming cut 2 bases from V and 4 bases from J; bases unmatched to any gene: 4. CDR1 and CDR2 from the germline V gene are SGDLS and YYNGEE. CDR3 residues: CASSVAGGGYNEQFF. The CDR3 region has the DNA TGTGCCAGCAGCGTTGCGGGAGGGGGATACAATGAGCAGTTCTTC.